These 27 T cell receptor beta chains were sequenced from one sample in a study of regulatory T cells in long-lasting Graves disease. Construction of the TCR beta libraries employed iRepertoire HTBI primers in conjunction with Arm-PCR of CDR3 regions. MiXCR, applied by TCRdb to the multiplex PCR reads, yields one record per CDR3 protein. The sample includes about 450,000 distinct CDR3 sequences, 16% of them seen just once. Indicated time point: newly diagnosed GD, antithyroid drugs for less than 3 months. PBMC-derived RNA was used for the TCR library. These data were also reused for a study on T cells in Graves' hyperthyroidism and ophthalmopathy.

Sequenced here: peripheral blood mononuclear cells (PBMCs), sampled at new diagnosis, from a patient treated with antithyroid drugs. The receptor set was obtained from a woman in her twenties or thirties with Graves disease.

This clonotype was seen more than once but under ten times. The gene calls are TRBV14 and TRBJ2-3, with D unclear. Trimming stripped 0 bases from V and 0 bases from J, with 13 bases between. This CDR3 region has 17 residues. Germline V gene data show CDR1 as SGHDN and CDR2 as FVKESK. The CDR3 nucleotides are TGTGCCAGCAGCCAAGATTGGAGCACCGCTAGCACAGATACGCAGTATTTT. It is translated as CASSQDWSTASTDTQYF.

This clonotype was seen at least ten times. The chain is built from TRBV3-1 and TRBJ2-2; D is ambiguous. With 0 bases removed from V and 9 bases from J, the gap between germline ends came to 8 bases. Germline V gene lookup returns CDR1 LGHDT and CDR2 YNNKEL (reference sequence). This CDR3 has 13 amino acids. CDR3 sequence reads: CASSQEIWRELFF. CDR3 DNA sequence: TGTGCCAGCAGCCAAGAAATATGGAGGGAGCTGTTTTTT.

The chain recombines TRBV12-3 or TRBV12-4 with TRBJ1-2; D remains ambiguous. V dropped 3 bases and J dropped 2 bases, with 16 bases sitting between them. The CDR3 runs 16 residues. CDR3 in amino acids: CASSLGIGEPNYGYTF. In nucleotides, the CDR3 is TGTGCCAGCAGTTTGGGCATCGGGGAGCCCAACTATGGCTACACCTTC.

This clonotype was counted a few times. The genes are TRBV5-4 and TRBJ1-2, with TRBD1 as a possible D gene (5 bases). This CDR3 spans 12 amino acids. V dropped 8 bases and J dropped 3 bases, with 11 bases sitting between them. CDR1 is SGHNT and CDR2 is YYREEE in the germline V gene (reference sequence). The CDR3 is CASGGGYYGYTF. DNA for the CDR3: TGTGCCAGTGGGGGGGGATACTATGGCTACACCTTC.

The J gene is TRBJ2-2, the V gene TRBV5-4; D is ambiguous. Germline V lookup: CDR1 SGHNT, CDR2 YYREEE (reference sequence). V lost 1 base to trimming and J lost 3 bases, with 10 bases between them. The CDR3 spans 15 residues. In nucleotides, the CDR3 is TGTGCCAGCAGCTTGAAGACCTTGGACACCGGGGAGCTGTTTTTT. Amino acid sequence: CASSLKTLDTGELFF.

The table lists this clonotype with a few counts. The V call is TRBV10-3, the J call TRBJ2-1; 8 nucleotides align to TRBD2. Germline loops: CDR1 ENHRY, CDR2 SYGVKD. With V trimmed by 8 bases and J by 8 bases, 26 bases remained unmatched. CDR3 length equals 19 residues. CDR3 DNA sequence: TGTGCCATCTCAGGAGGACCCCGGGGGGGGAGGGCGACCCCCCATGAGCAGTTCTTC. It yields the protein CAISGGPRGGRATPHEQFF.

J is TRBJ1-1 and V is TRBV29-1; no clear D. The V end was cut by 4 bases, the J end by 5 bases, with 14 bases between. CDR1 is SQVTM, CDR2 ANQGSEA, per germline. This CDR3 is 13 amino acids long. This CDR3 reads CSVVAGAGTEAFF. In nucleotides, the CDR3 is TGCAGCGTTGTGGCGGGAGCTGGGACTGAAGCTTTCTTT.

This clonotype was observed a handful of times. The chain couples TRBV12-3 or TRBV12-4 to TRBJ2-1; D is possibly TRBD1 or TRBD2 (6 bases each). Trimming stripped 3 bases from V and 7 bases from J, with 16 bases between. This CDR3 has 15 amino acids. The CDR3 region is CASSFGSGGGNEQFF. CDR3 sequence (DNA): TGTGCCAGCAGTTTCGGTAGCGGAGGGGGGAATGAGCAGTTCTTC.

The gene calls are TRBV4-1 and TRBJ1-4; no clear D. The germline V gene encodes CDR1 MGHRA and CDR2 YSYEKL. Trimming shortened V by 2 bases and J by 0 bases, and 10 bases separated the two germline ends. CDR3 length: 16 amino acids. CDR3 amino acids: CASSQRGSATNEKLFF. CDR3 DNA: TGCGCCAGCAGCCAACGCGGCAGTGCAACTAATGAAAAACTGTTTTTT.

This clonotype came up a few times. The V and J genes are TRBV10-3 and TRBJ1-2; D might be TRBD1 (6 bases). The CDR3 totals 16 residues. V dropped 4 bases and J dropped 4 bases, with 19 bases sitting between them. Looked up from germline, CDR1 is ENHRY and CDR2 is SYGVKD. The CDR3 bases are TGTGCCATCAGTGCCCCTAGAGGGGGTCGGATCTATGGCTACACCTTC. Amino acid sequence: CAISAPRGGRIYGYTF.

This clonotype occurred many times. The rearrangement joins TRBV7-2 to TRBJ2-1; D unresolved. Trimming shortened V by 9 bases and J by 2 bases, and 20 bases separated the two germline ends. This CDR3 region has 16 residues. Germline lookup yields CDR1 SGHTA and CDR2 FQGNSA. In DNA, the CDR3 is TGTGCCAGTGAAAACAAGGCAGGTTCGGCCTACAATGAGCAGTTCTTC. Encoded protein: CASENKAGSAYNEQFF.

This clonotype was found a few times. A much larger clone differs by one base, so this may be a read error. Given the absence of the conserved phenylalanine or tryptophan at the CDR3 end, a read error is likely. CDR3 amino acids: CAISERGTSGDNEQFS. The CDR3 DNA sequence: TGTGCCATCAGTGAGCGAGGGACTAGCGGGGACAATGAGCAGTTCTCC. The chain carries TRBV10-3 and TRBJ2-5, with 13 nucleotides matching TRBD2. The DNA end favors TRBJ2-1, so the J call may be wrong. The CDR3 consists of 16 residues. Germline V lookup: CDR1 ENHRY, CDR2 SYGVKD.

This clonotype was recorded many times. V usage is TRBV7-9 and J usage is TRBJ1-1; no definite D call. Trimming pared 0 bases from V and 5 bases from J, leaving 10 bases between. The CDR3 sequence is 14 residues long. CDR1 is SEHNR and CDR2 is FQNEAQ in the germline V gene (reference sequence). The DNA of the CDR3 is TGTGCCAGCAGCTTAGCCGGTGAGCGAACTGAAGCTTTCTTT. Its protein product is CASSLAGERTEAFF.

This clonotype was counted a few times. The V gene is TRBV20-1, the J gene TRBJ2-4; D remains unclear. Germline lookup yields CDR1 DFQATT and CDR2 SNEGSKA (reference sequence). The V and J ends lost 2 bases and 8 bases respectively, with 13 bases between them. There are 13 residues in the CDR3. The CDR3 DNA reads TGCAGTGCTAGACACGTTATCGGAGACATTCAGTACTTC. Its protein product is CSARHVIGDIQYF.

This clonotype was found a few times. The V gene is TRBV20-1, the J gene TRBJ2-2; D ambiguous. Germline V gene lookup returns CDR1 DFQATT and CDR2 SNEGSKA (reference sequence). The CDR3 consists of 14 residues. V dropped 3 bases and J dropped 1 base, with 9 bases sitting between them. CDR3 nucleotide sequence: TGCAGTGCTAGCGGTCAGGAGAACACCGGGGAGCTGTTTTTT. Protein sequence: CSASGQENTGELFF.

This clonotype came up many times. The chain carries TRBV11-2 and TRBJ2-3; tentative D call: TRBD2 (5 bases). The CDR3 spans 11 residues. Germline values: CDR1 SGHAT, CDR2 FQNNGV. V was trimmed by 6 bases and J by 5 bases, leaving 6 bases between them. Here the CDR3 DNA reads TGTGCCAGCAGGGCGGGAGATACGCAGTATTTT. Its protein product is CASRAGDTQYF.

This rearrangement joins TRBV29-1 to TRBJ2-3; D perhaps matches TRBD2 (5 bases). The CDR3 is 14 residues long. V dropped 4 bases and J dropped 3 bases, with 14 bases sitting between them. The V gene's germline CDR1 is SQVTM and CDR2 ANQGSEA. CDR3 residues: CSVVSKRGTDTQYF. The CDR3 DNA reads as TGCAGCGTTGTTAGCAAACGAGGGACAGATACGCAGTATTTT.

The table lists this clonotype with many counts. The V gene is TRBV20-1, the J gene TRBJ2-7; 7 bases agree with TRBD2. The germline V gene has CDR1 DFQATT and CDR2 SNEGSKA (reference sequence). V lost 6 bases, J lost 0 bases, and 11 bases stayed unmatched. The CDR3 length is 15 residues. This chain's CDR3 is CSAEDWRGNSYEQYF. The CDR3 coding sequence is TGCAGTGCCGAGGACTGGCGGGGGAACTCCTACGAGCAGTACTTC.

This clonotype was picked up many times. The chain recombines TRBV18 with TRBJ2-1; D not certain. The V end lost 2 bases, the J end lost 1 base, and 6 bases lay between the germline ends. This CDR3 spans 14 amino acids. In germline, CDR1 is KGHSH, CDR2 LQKENI. CDR3 coding DNA: TGTGCCAGCTCACCAGGGATATCCTACAATGAGCAGTTCTTC. Translating it yields CASSPGISYNEQFF.

Many counts were recorded for this clonotype. The chain is built from TRBV10-3 and TRBJ2-5, with a weak D call TRBD2 (6 bases). V was shortened by 5 bases and J by 1 base, with 11 bases between the two germline ends. CDR3 length: 14 amino acids. Germline CDR1 reads ENHRY; CDR2 reads SYGVKD. CDR3 region: CAISFGTFQETQYF. In DNA form, the CDR3 reads TGTGCCATCAGTTTCGGGACTTTCCAAGAGACCCAGTACTTC.

This clonotype was seen more than once but under ten times. This rearrangement joins TRBV27 to TRBJ2-1, with D perhaps TRBD2 (6 bases). The CDR3 runs to 15 residues. Trimming removed 8 bases at V and 4 bases at J, with 18 bases between. Germline assignment: CDR1 MNHEY and CDR2 SMNVEV (reference sequence). CDR3 DNA sequence: TGTGCCAGCGGACCTCTGGTCCGGGGGTACAATGAGCAGTTCTTC. Translation gives CASGPLVRGYNEQFF.

This clonotype was found many times. The genes are TRBV11-2 and TRBJ2-1, with D perhaps matching TRBD2 (5 bases). Per the germline V gene, CDR1 is SGHAT and CDR2 is FQNNGV. Trimming stripped 7 bases from V and 7 bases from J, with 20 bases between. There are 15 residues in the CDR3. The CDR3 region is CASTLASPTTNEQFF. DNA for the CDR3: TGTGCCAGCACCTTGGCTAGCCCGACTACAAATGAGCAGTTCTTC.

Ten or more counts support this clonotype. This rearrangement joins TRBV19 to TRBJ1-1; TRBD1 matches at 10 bases. The ends lost 3 bases at V and 3 bases at J; junction bases unmatched: 7. The length of the CDR3 is 16 residues. In germline, CDR1 is LNHDA, CDR2 SQIVND (reference sequence). The DNA of the CDR3 is TGTGCCAGTAGTATCCTACAGGGACAGGGGTACACTGAAGCTTTCTTT. Protein sequence: CASSILQGQGYTEAFF.

This clonotype was counted many times. V gene TRBV18 combines with J gene TRBJ1-2, with a possible D match to TRBD1 (5 bases). This CDR3 comprises 13 residues. V was shortened by 5 bases and J by 7 bases, with 14 bases between the two germline ends. Germline CDR1 is KGHSH and CDR2 is LQKENI. CDR3 sequence: CASSSRDKVGYTF. Here the CDR3 DNA reads TGTGCCAGCTCAAGCAGGGATAAGGTTGGCTACACCTTC.

The table lists this clonotype with many counts. V is TRBV6-1 and J is TRBJ1-1; D perhaps matches TRBD1 (6 bases). CDR3 length: 14 residues. Trimming took 11 bases from V and 1 from J, leaving 17 bases between them. Per the germline V gene, CDR1 is MNHNS and CDR2 is SASEGT. The CDR3 DNA is TGTGCCGCCCGAGGGGGTCAGAAGAACACTGAAGCTTTCTTT. Protein sequence: CAARGGQKNTEAFF.

This clonotype came up many times. The chain carries TRBV5-1 and TRBJ2-3; 12 nucleotides line up with TRBD1. Germline V gene data show CDR1 as SGHRS and CDR2 as YFSETQ. The J segment lost 2 bases and the V segment lost 0 bases, leaving 4 bases of the junction unmatched. The CDR3 runs 17 residues. This CDR3 is CASSLDRDRGHTDTQYF. Here the CDR3 DNA reads TGCGCCAGCAGCTTGGACCGGGACAGGGGGCACACAGATACGCAGTATTTT.

This clonotype was picked up many times. The chain uses TRBV3-1 and TRBJ1-1, with 9 bases identical to TRBD1. The junction had 5 bases not matched to a gene; V was cut back by 0 bases and J by 3 bases. The germline CDR1 and CDR2 sequences are LGHDT and YNNKEL (reference sequence). This CDR3 spans 16 amino acids. The CDR3: CASSQEAGQGYTEAFF. The CDR3 DNA is TGTGCCAGCAGCCAAGAAGCGGGACAGGGCTACACTGAAGCTTTCTTT.